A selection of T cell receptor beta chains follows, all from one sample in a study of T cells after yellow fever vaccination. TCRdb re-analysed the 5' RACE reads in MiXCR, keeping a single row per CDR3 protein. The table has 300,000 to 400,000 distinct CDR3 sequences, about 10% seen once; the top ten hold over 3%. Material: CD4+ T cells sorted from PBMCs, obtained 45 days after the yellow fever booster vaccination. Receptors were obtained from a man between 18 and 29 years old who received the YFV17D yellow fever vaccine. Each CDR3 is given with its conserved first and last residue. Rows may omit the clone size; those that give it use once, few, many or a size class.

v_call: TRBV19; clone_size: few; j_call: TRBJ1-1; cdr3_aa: CASSIGGAGWPNTEAFF
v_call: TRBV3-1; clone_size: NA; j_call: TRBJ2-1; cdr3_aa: CASSQDRRQLTQENLNEQFF
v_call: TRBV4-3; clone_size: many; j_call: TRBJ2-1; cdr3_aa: CASSRSRFDEQFF
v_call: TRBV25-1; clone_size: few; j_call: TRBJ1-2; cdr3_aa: CASSESWGRAPTLYGYTF
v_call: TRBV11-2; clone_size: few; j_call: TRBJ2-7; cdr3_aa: CASSFGRNYEQYF
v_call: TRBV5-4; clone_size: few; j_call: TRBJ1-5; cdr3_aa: CASSLAPTQPQHF
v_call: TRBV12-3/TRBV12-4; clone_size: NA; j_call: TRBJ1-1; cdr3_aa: CASSFGGALTEAFF
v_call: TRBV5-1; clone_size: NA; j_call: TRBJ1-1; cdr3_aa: CASSLMGIDEAFF
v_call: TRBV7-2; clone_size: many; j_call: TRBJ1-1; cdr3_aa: CASSLGDRRNTEAFF
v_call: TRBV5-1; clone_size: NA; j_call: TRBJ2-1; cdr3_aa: CASSFRGTPRTHKNNEQFF
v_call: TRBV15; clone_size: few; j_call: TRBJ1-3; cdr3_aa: CATSRDTNSISGNTIYF
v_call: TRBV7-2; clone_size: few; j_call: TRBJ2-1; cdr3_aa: CASRIGTSGGNEQFF
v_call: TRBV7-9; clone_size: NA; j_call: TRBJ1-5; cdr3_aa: CASSGGQGAFQPQHF
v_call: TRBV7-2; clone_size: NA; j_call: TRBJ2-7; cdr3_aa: CASSLREESYEQYF
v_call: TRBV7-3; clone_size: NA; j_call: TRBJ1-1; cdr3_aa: CASSSLEVGYTEAFF
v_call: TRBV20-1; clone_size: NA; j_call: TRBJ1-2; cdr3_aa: CSARGEVDGYTF
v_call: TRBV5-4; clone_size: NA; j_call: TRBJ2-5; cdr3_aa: CASSSPQSGGQETQYF
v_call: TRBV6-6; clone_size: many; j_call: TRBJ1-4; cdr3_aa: CASTAGLRNEKLFF
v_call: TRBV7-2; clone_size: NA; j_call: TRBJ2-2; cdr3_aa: CASSSGGDTGELFF
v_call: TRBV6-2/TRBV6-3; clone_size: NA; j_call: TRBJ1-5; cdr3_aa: CASSRDTGGGNQPQHF
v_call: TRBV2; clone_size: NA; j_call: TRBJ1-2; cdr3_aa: CASSEGTSNYGYTF
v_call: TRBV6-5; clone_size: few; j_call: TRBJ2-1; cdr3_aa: CASSYSRGLNEQFF
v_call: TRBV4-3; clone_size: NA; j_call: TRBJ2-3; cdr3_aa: CASSQDRDSGADTQYF
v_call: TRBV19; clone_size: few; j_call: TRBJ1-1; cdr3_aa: CASRRDRGRTEAFF
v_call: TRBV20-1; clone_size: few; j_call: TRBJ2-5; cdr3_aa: CSVRRETQYF
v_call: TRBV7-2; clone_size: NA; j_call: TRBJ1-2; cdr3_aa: CASSRQNPTWGGYTF
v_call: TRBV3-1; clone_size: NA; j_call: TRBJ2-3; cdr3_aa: CASSQGGGFTNTQYF
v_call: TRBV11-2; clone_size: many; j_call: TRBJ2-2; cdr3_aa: CASSLWLASTGELFF
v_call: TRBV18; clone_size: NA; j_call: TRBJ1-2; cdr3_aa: CASSPRDAEYGYTF
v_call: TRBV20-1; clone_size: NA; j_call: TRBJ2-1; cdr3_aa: CSAPPGSSLQQFF
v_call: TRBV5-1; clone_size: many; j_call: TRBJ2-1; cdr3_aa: CASSSEGHRGGGEQFF
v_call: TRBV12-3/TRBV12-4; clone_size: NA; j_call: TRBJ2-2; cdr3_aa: CASSGIEAGELFF
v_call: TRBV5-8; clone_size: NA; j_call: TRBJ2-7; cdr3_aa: CASRERGSYEQYF
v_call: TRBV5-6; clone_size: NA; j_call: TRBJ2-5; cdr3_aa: CASSLVGEGETQYF
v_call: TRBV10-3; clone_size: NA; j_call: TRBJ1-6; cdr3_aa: CAISDGRPPPLHF
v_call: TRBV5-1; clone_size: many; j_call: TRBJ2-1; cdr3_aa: CASSTDREQFF
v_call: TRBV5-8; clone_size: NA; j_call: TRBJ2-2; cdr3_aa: CASSLGQTNTGELFF